This T cell receptor beta chain comes out of a study of post-analysis software for immune sequencing data. Study observations and caveats: Multiple sclerosis was associated with a significant reduction in normalized Chao1 diversity relative to controls. In patients, about 5 TRBV segments were more frequent than in controls, with TRBV5-6, TRBV5-1 and TRBV20-1 among them.

V was trimmed by 2 bases and J by 0 bases, leaving 11 bases between them. This CDR3 is built from 16 residues. The V gene's germline CDR1 is MNHNS and CDR2 SASEGT. This clonotype was counted a few times. Its cognate antigen is unknown. The TCR beta cDNA libraries contained unique molecular identifiers. It was from about 0.94 to 9.7 million T cells that 450,000 to 550,000 cDNA molecules came. TCRdb recomputed calls from the PCR reads with MiXCR, one row per CDR3 protein. Counted here are hundreds of thousands of distinct CDR3 sequences, around 40% occurring once; the ten biggest clones make up roughly an eighth.

The specimen sequenced was blood. The chain links TRBV6-1 to TRBJ2-4, with D unresolved. The sequence derives from a girl aged 10 to 17 with multiple sclerosis. Written as DNA, the CDR3 is TGTGCCAGCAGTGAATCAGTCTCTATAGCCAAAAACATTCAGTACTTC. Amino acid sequence: CASSESVSIAKNIQYF.